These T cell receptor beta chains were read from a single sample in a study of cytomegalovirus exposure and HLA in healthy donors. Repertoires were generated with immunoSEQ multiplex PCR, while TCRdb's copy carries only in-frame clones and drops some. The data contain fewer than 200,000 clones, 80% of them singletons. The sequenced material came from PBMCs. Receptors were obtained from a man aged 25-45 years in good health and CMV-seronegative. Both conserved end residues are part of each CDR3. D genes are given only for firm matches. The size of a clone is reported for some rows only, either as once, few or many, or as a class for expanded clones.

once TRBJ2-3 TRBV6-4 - TGTGCCAGCAGCTTGAGGCCCTCTCGGGGGGATACGCAGTATTTT CASSLRPSRGDTQYF
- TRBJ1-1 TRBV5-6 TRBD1 TGTGCCAGCAGCATAGGGGGCGCGACTGAAGCTTTCTTT CASSIGGATEAFF
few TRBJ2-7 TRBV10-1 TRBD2 TGCGCCAGCATCGCAGAGGGACTAGCCACCATCCTCTACGAGCAGTACTTC CASIAEGLATILYEQYF
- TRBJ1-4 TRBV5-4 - TGTGCCAGCAGCCCGGGGCGGGGGGAAAAACTGTTTTTT CASSPGRGEKLFF
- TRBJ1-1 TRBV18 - TGTGCCAGCTCCCAACCGGGACATTCGAACACTGAAGCTTTCTTT CASSQPGHSNTEAFF
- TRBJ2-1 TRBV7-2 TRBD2 TGTGCCAGCTCGAGGAGGGGACTAGCGGGGGGGCCATCCTACAATGAGCAGTTCTTC CASSRRGLAGGPSYNEQFF
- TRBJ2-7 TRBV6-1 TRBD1 TGTGCCAGCAGTCCGGGACAGGGTCCCCACGAGCAGTACTTC CASSPGQGPHEQYF
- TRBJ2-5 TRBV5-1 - TGCGCCAGCAGCTTGGGTGCGGGCCCAGGGACCCAGTACTTC CASSLGAGPGTQYF
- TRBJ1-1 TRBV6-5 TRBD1 TGTGCCAGCACGGAGACCAGGGGGCATGGTGAAGCTTTCTTT CASTETRGHGEAFF
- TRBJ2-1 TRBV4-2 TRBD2 TGTGCCAGCAGCCACGACCTGGCGCGGGGGGTAGTATACAATGAGCAGTTCTTC CASSHDLARGVVYNEQFF
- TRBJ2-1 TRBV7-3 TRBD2 TGTGCCAGCAGACGAGGACTAGCGGGAGATCTCAATGAGCAGTTCTTC CASRRGLAGDLNEQFF
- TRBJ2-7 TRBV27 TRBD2 TGTGCCAGCAGTTTGGGTCTAAGGGCGGGAGAAAAAGACGAGCAGTACTTC CASSLGLRAGEKDEQYF
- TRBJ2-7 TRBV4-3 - TGCGCCAGCAGCCACGGTCGCTCCTACGAGCAGTACTTC CASSHGRSYEQYF
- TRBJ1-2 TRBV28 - TGTGCCAGCACCCCCACGGTACCGGGATCGGGCGGCTACACCTTC CASTPTVPGSGGYTF
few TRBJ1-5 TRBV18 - TGTGCCAGCTCACCCCAGGGAAATCAGCCCCAGCATTTT CASSPQGNQPQHF
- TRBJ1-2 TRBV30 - TGTGCCTGGACACCGCGGGGCCGCGGCTATGGCTACACCTTC CAWTPRGRGYGYTF
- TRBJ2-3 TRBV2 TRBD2 TGTGCCAGCAGTGAATTGAGCGGGAGGGCCTCGCGCACAGATACGCAGTATTTT CASSELSGRASRTDTQYF
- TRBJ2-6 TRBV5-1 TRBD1 TGCGCCAGCGGACAGGGGGATGGGGCCAACGTCCTGACTTTC CASGQGDGANVLTF
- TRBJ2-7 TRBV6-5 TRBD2 TGTGCCAGCAGCTGGGAGGGAAGCCACGAGCAGTACTTC CASSWEGSHEQYF
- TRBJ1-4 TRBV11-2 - TGTGCCAGCAGCTCCAGGGGTAATGAAAAACTGTTTTTT CASSSRGNEKLFF
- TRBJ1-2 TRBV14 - TGTGCCAGCAGCCCCGGGGTTGGGGGCTACACCTTC CASSPGVGGYTF
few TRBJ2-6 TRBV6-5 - TGTGCCAGCACTCAGGGGTCTGGGGCCAACGTCCTGACTTTC CASTQGSGANVLTF
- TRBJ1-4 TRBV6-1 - TGTGCCAGCAGTGAAGGTTCCGGGTACAGGGACCCCTTGTTT CASSEGSGYRDPLF
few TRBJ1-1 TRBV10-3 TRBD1 TGTGCCATCAGTATCAGGGGGCCCATGAACACTGAAGCTTTCTTT CAISIRGPMNTEAFF
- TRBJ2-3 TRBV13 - TGTGCCAGCAGCTCCAAATTAGATACGCAGTATTTT CASSSKLDTQYF
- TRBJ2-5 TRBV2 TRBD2 TGTGCCAGCAGACTCTCCGGGACTAGTGAGGAGACCCAGTACTTC CASRLSGTSEETQYF
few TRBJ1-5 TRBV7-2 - TGTGCCAGCAGCGTCAGGGGCAATCAGCCCCAGCATTTT CASSVRGNQPQHF
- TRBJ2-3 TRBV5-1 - TGCGCCAGCAGCTTGCGCGCCCGCCAGGGTTCCACAGATACGCAGTATTTT CASSLRARQGSTDTQYF
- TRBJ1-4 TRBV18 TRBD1 TGTGCCAGCTCACGGGGCGGTGAACAGGGGCTAAATTCAGAAAAACTGTTTTTT CASSRGGEQGLNSEKLFF
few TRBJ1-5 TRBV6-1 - TGTGCCAGCAGTGAACCTTCGGGGGGCAATCAGCCCCAGCATTTT CASSEPSGGNQPQHF
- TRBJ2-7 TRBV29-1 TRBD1 TGCAGCGTTTGGCAAGTCACAGGGGGTCGCTCCTACGAGCAGTACTTC CSVWQVTGGRSYEQYF
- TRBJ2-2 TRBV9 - TGTGCCAGCAGCGCCGACGGAGGCGGGGAGCTGTTTTTT CASSADGGGELFF
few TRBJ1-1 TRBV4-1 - TGCGCCAGCAGCCGGACGATCGCAGGGGTTAGTACTGAAGCTTTCTTT CASSRTIAGVSTEAFF
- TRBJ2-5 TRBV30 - TGTGCCTGGAGGGGCAGGGGGCTACCTCGGGGGGAGCAGTACTTC CAWRGRGLPRGEQYF
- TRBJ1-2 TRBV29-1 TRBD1 TGCAGCGTTTGGACAGGGGCGATCGATGGCTACACCTTC CSVWTGAIDGYTF
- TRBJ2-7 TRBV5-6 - TGTGCCAGCAGCTTGGTGACAGCCTACGAGCAGTACTTC CASSLVTAYEQYF
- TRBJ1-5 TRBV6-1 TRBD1 TGTGCCAGCAGTGAATGGGGGACAGGGGCGAATCAGCCCCAGCATTTT CASSEWGTGANQPQHF
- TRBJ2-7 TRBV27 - TGTGCCAGCAGTACTCCCGCACCAGACAGGCCGGGCTACGAGCAGTACTTC CASSTPAPDRPGYEQYF
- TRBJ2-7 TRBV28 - TGTGCCAGCAGTTTCTCACGGCGGGTGGGTGGGTACGAGCAGTACTTC CASSFSRRVGGYEQYF
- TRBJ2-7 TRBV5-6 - TGTGCCAGCAGCCTGAAGGGGTACAGCACCTACGAGCAGTACTTC CASSLKGYSTYEQYF
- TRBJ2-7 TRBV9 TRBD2 TGTGCCAGCAGCGTGGATAGCGGGGGACCCTACGAGCAGTACTTC CASSVDSGGPYEQYF
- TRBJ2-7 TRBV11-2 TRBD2 TGTGCCAGCAGCTTCGGGACTAGTGACTACGAGCAGTACTTC CASSFGTSDYEQYF
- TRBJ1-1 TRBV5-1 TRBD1 TGCGCCAGCAGCTCCGGACAGACAGGGCAGGCTGAAGCTTTCTTT CASSSGQTGQAEAFF
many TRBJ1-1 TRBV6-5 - TGTGCCAGCAGCGTAGGGGACACTGAAGCTTTCTTT CASSVGDTEAFF
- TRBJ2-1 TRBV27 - TGTGCCAGCAGTTTAAGTAGGGGCCGGTTAAAGTTCTTC CASSLSRGRLKFF
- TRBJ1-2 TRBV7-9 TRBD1 TGTGCCAGCAGTCCGGGACAGAACTATGGCTACACCTTC CASSPGQNYGYTF
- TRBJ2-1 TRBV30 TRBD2 TGTGCCTGGAGTGTAGGAGCGGGAGGCTACAATGAGCAGTTCTTC CAWSVGAGGYNEQFF
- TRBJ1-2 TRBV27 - TGTGCCAGCAGTCCGGCCGGGAGAGGCTACACCTTC CASSPAGRGYTF
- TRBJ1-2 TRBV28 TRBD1 TGTGCCAGCAGGCGTCCGGGACAGCGTTATGGCTACACCTTC CASRRPGQRYGYTF
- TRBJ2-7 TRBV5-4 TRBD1 TGTGCCAGCAGCCTCCGGGACAGGGGGCTCTACGAGCAGTACTTC CASSLRDRGLYEQYF
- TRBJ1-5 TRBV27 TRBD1 TGTGCCAGCACCTCAACGGGGACAGGGTTTGGAAATCAGCCCCAGCATTTT CASTSTGTGFGNQPQHF
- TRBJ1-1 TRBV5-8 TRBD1 TGTGCCAGCAGCTCGATCTCAGGGGGGAACACTGAAGCTTTCTTT CASSSISGGNTEAFF
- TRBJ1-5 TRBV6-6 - TGTGCCAGCGGGCAGATGAGGGATATTGGCAATCAGCCCCAGCATTTT CASGQMRDIGNQPQHF
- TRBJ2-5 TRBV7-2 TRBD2 TGTGCCAGCAGCTTAAGCGGGGATCGACCTCAGGAGACCCAGTACTTC CASSLSGDRPQETQYF
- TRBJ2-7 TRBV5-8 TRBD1 TGTGCCAGCAGCTTGCGGACAGGGCTATTCTACGAGCAGTACTTC CASSLRTGLFYEQYF
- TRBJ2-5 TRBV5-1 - TGCGCCAGCAGCTTGGGAGACCAAGAGACCCAGTACTTC CASSLGDQETQYF
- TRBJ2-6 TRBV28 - TGTGCCAGCAGCTACACAGGGTCTGGGGCCAACGTCCTGACTTTC CASSYTGSGANVLTF
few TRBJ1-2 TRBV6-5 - TGTGCCAGCAGTTACGAGAGGAACTATGGCTACACCTTC CASSYERNYGYTF
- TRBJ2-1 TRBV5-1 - TGCGCCAGCAGACTAGGGGGCAATGAGCAGTTCTTC CASRLGGNEQFF